This T cell receptor (beta chain) came from a study of beta chain features in type 1 diabetes. General study results and limits: Since sequencing was performed on cDNA, cells with high TCR expression could be over-represented. Among all four CD4+ subsets, Type 1 diabetes patients had TCRB CDR3s that were moderately but significantly shorter. In comparison with healthy donors, patients had naive, central memory and Treg TCRB repertoires that appeared more similar.

CDR1 is LNHNV and CDR2 is YYDKDF in the germline V gene (reference sequence). CDR3 length: 15 amino acids. V was trimmed by 6 bases and J by 4 bases, leaving 17 bases between them. It was one heparinised blood draw, averaging about 116 mL, that each donor gave. Comments on this clone: The antigen is undetermined.

The study reverse transcribed the entire isolated RNA, so it sequenced expressed TCRB transcripts. The repertoire was sequenced with immunoSEQ multiplex PCR; TCRdb's copy has only in-frame clones and lacks some. The repertoire includes hundreds of thousands of clones, around 15% of them detected once, and approximately 0.039% sits in the top ten. This TCR was recovered from a man aged 18 to 35 with type 1 diabetes. The source material was naive CD4+ T cells from blood. The chain combines TRBV15 with TRBJ2-3; no clear D. The CDR3 coding sequence is TGTGCCACCAGTCCCCTCGGGTCCGCCCCAGATACGCAGTATTTT. Translating gives CATSPLGSAPDTQYF.